This TCR beta chain emerged from a study of cytomegalovirus exposure and HLA in healthy donors. General study findings and limits: DRB1 had the most TCR associations and HLA-C the fewest, a later analysis found, with rates varying by HLA locus.

Points on this clone: Its specificity is not known.

The PCR used 60 Vbeta and 13 Jbeta primers. Only in-frame clones appear in the TCRdb table, and some are missing; sequencing was by immunoSEQ multiplex PCR. The data show about 40,000 clones, and the top ten clones hold under 2%. The CDR3 is 12 residues long. The germline V gene has CDR1 MNHEY and CDR2 SVGAGI. The V end lost 7 bases, the J end lost 6 bases, and 9 bases lay between the germline ends. Sequencing input: PBMCs. The source is a woman aged 30 to 39 in good health and CMV-seronegative. This chain connects TRBV6-5 to TRBJ1-4, with unresolved D. CDR3: CASKTADEKLFF. In DNA form, the CDR3 reads TGTGCCAGCAAGACTGCGGATGAAAAACTGTTTTTT.